This T cell receptor beta chain appears in the sequencing data of a study of blood T cell repertoires in COVID-19. Study at large: From T cells, B-cell-depleted T cells, or PBMCs came the material, which was cDNA or gDNA.

Per the original methods: Nucleated cell number was recorded as an estimate derived from reference gene primer amplification. Profiled with immunoSEQ multiplex PCR; TCRdb holds only in-frame clones, not every one. The D gene and trimming were derived from the DNA, and the V and J assignments and clone size from that table. Counted here are around 200,000 clones, about 87% occurring once; the ten biggest clones make up 0.85% to 0.95%. Trimming removed 0 bases from V and 10 bases from J, with 16 bases in between. This CDR3 has 16 amino acids. Germline CDR1 and CDR2: LGHDT and YNNKEL (reference sequence).

The sequencing sample was made of peripheral blood. This chain uses TRBV3-1 (or the pseudogene TRBV3-2) with TRBJ1-6; D is possibly TRBD1 (6 bases). The sequence came from a woman aged 18-29 years who had recovered from COVID-19. The CDR3 DNA reads TGTGCCAGCAGCCAAGATAAGGCAGGGGACGGATCACCCCTCCACTTT. Its translation is CASSQDKAGDGSPLHF.